Listed below are T cell receptor beta chains from one sample, sequenced in a study of Ad26.COV2.S vaccination and SARS-CoV-2 variants. TCRdb's table, derived via immunoSEQ multiplex PCR, lists solely in-frame clones and lacks some. The repertoire holds 350,000 to 450,000 clones, over 75% seen once, with 3.4% in the top ten. The sample was peripheral blood, taken in a trial of Ad26.COV2.S vaccine versus placebo. The receptors were sampled from a person aged 18-65 years who received the Ad26.COV2.S COVID-19 vaccine or a placebo. CDR3s include the opening cysteine and the closing phenylalanine or tryptophan. The order of the fields is V gene, clone size, CDR3 protein. Some rows mark clone size as missing; the rest say once, few, many or name a class of expanded clone.

TRBV10-2 few CASTKSSYNSPLHF
TRBV18 . CASSRGLEANEKLFF
TRBV5-8 . CASSPGQRRETQYF
TRBV5-1 . CASSSRGARTEAFF
TRBV3-1/TRBV3-2 . CASSQGQGAHEQYF
TRBV6-5 few CASSYSWRAGQPQHF
TRBV12-3/TRBV12-4 . CASSLVWDTEAFF
TRBV10-3 . CAISESGGRGGSLNTEAFF
TRBV29-1 . CSVDRQGPYGYTF
TRBV30 . CAWSGTLGDQPQHF
TRBV18 once CASSPRQAEAFF
TRBV30 . CAWSPFGGYTF
TRBV14 . CASSPRDRASYEQYF
TRBV30 . CAWSGDLDQPQHF
TRBV7-2 . CASSLSLGPMNEQYF
TRBV5-1 . CASSLGQGNYEQYF
TRBV18 . CASSPPTGQASTGELFF
TRBV15 . CATSRVPETGANVLTF
TRBV29-1 . CSVAPLGGEQYF
TRBV30 . CAWSSTEFTQPQHF
TRBV5-1 once CASSLVRGSSYEQYF
TRBV19 . CASSRYPRQADHNLHF
TRBV24-1 . CATSGTSGQPQHF
TRBV27 . CASRPDISYEQYF
TRBV2 . CASSEGFTGELFF
TRBV6-5 . CASTFSGTDTQYF
TRBV4-2 . CASSQPRGGFDGEQFF
TRBV13 . CASSLVRGNEQFF
TRBV6-5 few CASSTGPTYGYTF
TRBV12-3/TRBV12-4 . CASSVWGKTEAFF
TRBV3-1/TRBV3-2 . CASSQDSQSNTEAFF
TRBV27 . CASSLSWDSPLHF
TRBV5-6 few CASSLDPSGGSNTGELFF
TRBV11-3 . CASSPVAGGNTGELFF
TRBV7-9 . CASSLGTGQTDTQYF
TRBV3-1/TRBV3-2 . CASSLGQRGTEAFF
TRBV7-9 . CASTPQGISSEQYF
TRBV21-1 . CASWPGHDLFSGNTIYF
TRBV11-1 . CASTRGTSGYNEQFF
TRBV4-2 few CASSHAVTSGTSTDTQYF
TRBV19 . CASSTSGQHNQPQHF
TRBV21-1 once CASRSSGGLDLGAFF
TRBV3-1/TRBV3-2 once CASSQRPRGGVSSYNEQFF
TRBV4-2 . CASRTASGGVDEQFF
TRBV11-2 few CASSPAVAGDTPETQYF
TRBV4-1 few CASSQGTGTGNGYTF
TRBV6-5 . CASRPGPTNEKLFF
TRBV30 . CAWSDISFGVYF
TRBV27 . CASSSRGWGDRATVNYGYTF
TRBV5-6 . CASSLIGIRLYGYTF
TRBV5-6 once CASVGQGRNTIYF
TRBV2 . CASSEGRNTYEQYF
TRBV5-1 . CASSGIRRASKSEAFF
TRBV4-1 few CASSQFGGGNQPQHF
TRBV4-1 . CASSPALMEKLFF
TRBV27 . CASSSTSGGSVGTQYF